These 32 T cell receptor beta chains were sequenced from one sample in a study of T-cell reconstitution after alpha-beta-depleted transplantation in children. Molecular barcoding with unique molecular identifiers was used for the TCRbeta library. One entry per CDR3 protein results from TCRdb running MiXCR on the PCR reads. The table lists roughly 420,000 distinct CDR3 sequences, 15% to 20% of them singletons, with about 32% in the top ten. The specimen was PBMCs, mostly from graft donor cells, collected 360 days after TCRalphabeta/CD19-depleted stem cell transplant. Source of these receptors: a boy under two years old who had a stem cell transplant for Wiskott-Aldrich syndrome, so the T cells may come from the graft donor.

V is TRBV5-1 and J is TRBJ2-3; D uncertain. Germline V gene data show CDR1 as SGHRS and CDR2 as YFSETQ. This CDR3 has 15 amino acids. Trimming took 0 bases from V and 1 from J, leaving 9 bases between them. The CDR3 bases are TGCGCCAGCAGCTTGGCCGGGCCGGGCACAGATACGCAGTATTTT. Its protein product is CASSLAGPGTDTQYF.

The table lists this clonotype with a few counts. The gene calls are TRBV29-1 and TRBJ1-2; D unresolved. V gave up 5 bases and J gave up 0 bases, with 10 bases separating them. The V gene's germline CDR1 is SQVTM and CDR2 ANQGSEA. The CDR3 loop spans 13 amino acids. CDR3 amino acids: CSVLGNPNYGYTF. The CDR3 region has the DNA TGCAGCGTTTTGGGGAACCCTAACTATGGCTACACCTTC. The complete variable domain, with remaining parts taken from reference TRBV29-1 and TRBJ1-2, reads SAVISQKPSRDICQRGTSLTIQCQVDSQVTMMFWYRQQPGQSLTLIATANQGSEATYESGFVIDKFPISRPNLTFSTLTVSNMSPEDSSIYLCSVLGNPNYGYTFGSGTRLTVV.

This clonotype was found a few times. The CDR3 DNA reads TGTGCTAGTGGTTCCTCCACAGGGACTGAAGCTTTCTTT. Its protein is CASGSSTGTEAFF. This rearrangement joins TRBV12-5 to TRBJ1-1; the D gene is possibly TRBD1 (6 bases). Germline V gene sequence: CDR1 LGHNT, CDR2 FRNRAP. V lost 4 bases and J 5 bases, leaving 11 bases between the germline ends. There are 13 residues in the CDR3.

The CDR3 spells CAAAAQGYNEQFF. The CDR3 region has the DNA TGTGCCGCAGCAGCACAGGGTTACAATGAGCAGTTCTTC. The chain employs TRBV28 and TRBJ2-1, with a weak D call TRBD1 (6 bases). The CDR3 runs 13 residues. Germline CDR1 MDHEN, CDR2 SYDVKM. V was trimmed by 11 bases and J by 4 bases, leaving 15 bases between them.

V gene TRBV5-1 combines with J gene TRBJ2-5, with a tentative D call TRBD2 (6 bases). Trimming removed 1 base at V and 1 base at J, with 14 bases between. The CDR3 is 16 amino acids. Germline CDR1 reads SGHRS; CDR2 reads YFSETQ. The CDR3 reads CASSLRLGGSQETQYF. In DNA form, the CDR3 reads TGCGCCAGCAGCTTGCGTTTAGGAGGGTCCCAAGAGACCCAGTACTTC. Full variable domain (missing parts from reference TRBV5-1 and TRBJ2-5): KAGVTQTPRYLIKTRGQQVTLSCSPISGHRSVSWYQQTPGQGLQFLFEYFSETQRNKGNFPGRFSGRQFSNSRSEMNVSTLELGDSALYLCASSLRLGGSQETQYFGPGTRLLVL.

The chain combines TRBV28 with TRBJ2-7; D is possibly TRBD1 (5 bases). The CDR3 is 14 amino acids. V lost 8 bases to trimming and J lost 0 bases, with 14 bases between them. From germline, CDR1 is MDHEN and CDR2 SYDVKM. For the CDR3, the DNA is TGTGCCAGCCATACAGGTTCCAGCTCCTACGAGCAGTACTTC. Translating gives CASHTGSSSYEQYF.

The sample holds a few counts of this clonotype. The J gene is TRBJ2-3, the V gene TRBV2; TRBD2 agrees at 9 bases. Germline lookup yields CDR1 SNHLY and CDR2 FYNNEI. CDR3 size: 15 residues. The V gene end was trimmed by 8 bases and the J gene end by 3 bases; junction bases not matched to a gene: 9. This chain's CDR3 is CASGLAGRITDTQYF. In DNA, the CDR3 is TGTGCCAGCGGGCTAGCGGGAAGAATAACAGATACGCAGTATTTT.

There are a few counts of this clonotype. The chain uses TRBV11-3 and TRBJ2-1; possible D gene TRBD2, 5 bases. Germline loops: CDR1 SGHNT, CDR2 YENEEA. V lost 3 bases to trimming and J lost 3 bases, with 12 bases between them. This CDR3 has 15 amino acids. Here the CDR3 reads CASSFGNSYYNEQFF. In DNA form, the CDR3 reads TGTGCCAGCAGCTTCGGGAACTCTTACTACAATGAGCAGTTCTTC.

The DNA of the CDR3 is TGTGCCAGCAGTTTAGCAAACCGGGACAGTCACTACGAGCAGTACTTC. Residues: CASSLANRDSHYEQYF. V and J are TRBV12-3 or TRBV12-4 and TRBJ2-7; 7 bases are shared with TRBD1. The CDR3 spans 16 residues. V was clipped by 0 bases and J by 3 bases; unmatched bases: 8.

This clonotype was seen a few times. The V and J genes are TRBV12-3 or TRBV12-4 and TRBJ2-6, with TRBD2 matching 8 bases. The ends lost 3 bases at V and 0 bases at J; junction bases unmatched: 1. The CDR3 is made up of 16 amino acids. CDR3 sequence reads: CASSLGTSSGANVLTF. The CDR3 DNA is TGTGCCAGCAGTTTGGGGACTAGCTCTGGGGCCAACGTCCTGACTTTC.

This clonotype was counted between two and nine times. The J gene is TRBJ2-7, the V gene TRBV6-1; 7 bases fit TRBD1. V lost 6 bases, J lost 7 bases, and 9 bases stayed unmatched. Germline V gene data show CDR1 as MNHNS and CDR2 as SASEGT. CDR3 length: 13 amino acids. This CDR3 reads CASRNRGWREQYF. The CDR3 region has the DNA TGTGCCAGCAGGAACAGGGGATGGAGGGAGCAGTACTTC.

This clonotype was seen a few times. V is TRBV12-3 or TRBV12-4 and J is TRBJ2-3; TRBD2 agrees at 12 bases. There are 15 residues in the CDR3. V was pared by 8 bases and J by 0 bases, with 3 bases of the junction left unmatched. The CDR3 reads CASGTSGYSTDTQYF. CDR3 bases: TGTGCCAGCGGGACTAGCGGGTATAGCACAGATACGCAGTATTTT.

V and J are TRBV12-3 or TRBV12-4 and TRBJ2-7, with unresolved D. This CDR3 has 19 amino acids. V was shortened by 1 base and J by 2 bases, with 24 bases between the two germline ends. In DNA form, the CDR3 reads TGTGCCAGCAGTTTAGTTGTCCTAAGAACAGATAATAAAACCTACGAGCAGTACTTC. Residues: CASSLVVLRTDNKTYEQYF.

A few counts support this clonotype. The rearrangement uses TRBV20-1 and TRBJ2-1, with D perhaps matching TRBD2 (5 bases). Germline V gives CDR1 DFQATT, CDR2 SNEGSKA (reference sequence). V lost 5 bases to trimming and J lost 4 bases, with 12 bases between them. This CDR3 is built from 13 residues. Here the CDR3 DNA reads TGCAGTGCTCGAGGGCGCACTTACAATGAGCAGTTCTTC. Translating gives CSARGRTYNEQFF.

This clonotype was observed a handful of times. Here the CDR3 DNA reads TGTGCCAGCAGCCTACGGGACAGGTCCTACGAGCAGTACTTC. Encoded protein: CASSLRDRSYEQYF. The rearrangement uses TRBV7-2 and TRBJ2-7; 8 nucleotides agree with TRBD1. Looked up from germline, CDR1 is SGHTA and CDR2 is FQGNSA. The CDR3 totals 14 residues. V was clipped by 5 bases and J by 1 base; unmatched bases: 4.

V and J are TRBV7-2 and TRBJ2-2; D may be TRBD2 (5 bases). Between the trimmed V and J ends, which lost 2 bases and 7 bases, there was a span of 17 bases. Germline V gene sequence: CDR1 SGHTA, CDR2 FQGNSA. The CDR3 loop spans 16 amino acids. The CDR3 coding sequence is TGTGCCAGCAGCTTACGGGAACCCAAAGTGTACGGGGAGCTGTTTTTT. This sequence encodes CASSLREPKVYGELFF.

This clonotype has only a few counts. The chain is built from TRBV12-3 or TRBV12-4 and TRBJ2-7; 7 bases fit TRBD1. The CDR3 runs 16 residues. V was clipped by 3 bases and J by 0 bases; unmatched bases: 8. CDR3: CASSFSLSGGSYEQYF. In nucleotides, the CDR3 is TGTGCCAGCAGTTTCTCTCTATCAGGGGGCTCCTACGAGCAGTACTTC.

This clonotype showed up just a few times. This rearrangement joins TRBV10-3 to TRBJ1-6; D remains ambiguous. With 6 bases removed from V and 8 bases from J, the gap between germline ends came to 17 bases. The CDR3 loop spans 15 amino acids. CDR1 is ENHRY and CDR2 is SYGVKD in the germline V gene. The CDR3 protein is CAISLGGHGDSPLHF. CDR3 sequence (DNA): TGTGCCATCAGCCTAGGAGGCCACGGAGATTCACCCCTCCACTTT.

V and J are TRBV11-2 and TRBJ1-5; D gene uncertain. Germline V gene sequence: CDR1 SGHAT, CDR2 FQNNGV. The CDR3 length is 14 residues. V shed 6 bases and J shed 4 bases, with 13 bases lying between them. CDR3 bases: TGTGCCAGCAGTACCACCGGTGGGAATCAGCCCCAGCATTTT. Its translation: CASSTTGGNQPQHF.

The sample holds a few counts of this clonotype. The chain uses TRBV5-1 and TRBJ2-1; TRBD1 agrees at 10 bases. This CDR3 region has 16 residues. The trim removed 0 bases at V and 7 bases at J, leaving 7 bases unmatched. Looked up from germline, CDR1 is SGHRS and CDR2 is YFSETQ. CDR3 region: CASSLGLGQGWNEQFF. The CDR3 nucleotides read TGCGCCAGCAGCTTGGGCCTGGGACAGGGGTGGAATGAGCAGTTCTTC.

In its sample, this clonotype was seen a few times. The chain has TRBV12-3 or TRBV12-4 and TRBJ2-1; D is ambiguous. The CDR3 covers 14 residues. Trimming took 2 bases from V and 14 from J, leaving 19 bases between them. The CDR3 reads CASSLRNRDPGEFF. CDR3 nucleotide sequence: TGTGCCAGCAGTTTAAGGAACCGAGACCCAGGCGAGTTCTTC.

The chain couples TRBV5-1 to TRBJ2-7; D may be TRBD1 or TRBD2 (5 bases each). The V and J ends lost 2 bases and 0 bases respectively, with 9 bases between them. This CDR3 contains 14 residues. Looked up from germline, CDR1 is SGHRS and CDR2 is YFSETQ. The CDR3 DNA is TGCGCCAGCAGCTTCCGGGACGCCTCCTACGAGCAGTACTTC. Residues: CASSFRDASYEQYF.

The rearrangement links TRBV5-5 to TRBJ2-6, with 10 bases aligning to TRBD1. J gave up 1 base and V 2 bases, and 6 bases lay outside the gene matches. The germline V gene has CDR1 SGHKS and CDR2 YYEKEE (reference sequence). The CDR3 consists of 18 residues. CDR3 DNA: TGTGCCAGCAGCTTACCCGGGACAGGGGTATCTGGGGCCAACGTCCTGACTTTC. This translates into CASSLPGTGVSGANVLTF.

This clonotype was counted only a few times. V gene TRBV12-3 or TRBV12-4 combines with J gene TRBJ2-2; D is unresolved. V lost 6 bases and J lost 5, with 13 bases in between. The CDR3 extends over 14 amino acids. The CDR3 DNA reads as TGTGCCAGCAGAAGACCCGGCACTACCGGGGAGCTGTTTTTT. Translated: CASRRPGTTGELFF.

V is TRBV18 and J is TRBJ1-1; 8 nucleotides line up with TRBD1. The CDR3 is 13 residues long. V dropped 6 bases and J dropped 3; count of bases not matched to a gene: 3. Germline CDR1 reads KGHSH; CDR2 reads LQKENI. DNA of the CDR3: TGTGCCAGCTCGGACAGGGCGGACACTGAAGCTTTCTTT. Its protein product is CASSDRADTEAFF.

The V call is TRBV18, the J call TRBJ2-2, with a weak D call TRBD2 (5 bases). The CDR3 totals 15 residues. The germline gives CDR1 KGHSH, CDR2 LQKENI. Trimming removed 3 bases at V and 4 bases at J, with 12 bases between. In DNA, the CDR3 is TGTGCCAGCTCACCGTTGAGGGCGATCACCGGGGAGCTGTTTTTT. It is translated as CASSPLRAITGELFF.

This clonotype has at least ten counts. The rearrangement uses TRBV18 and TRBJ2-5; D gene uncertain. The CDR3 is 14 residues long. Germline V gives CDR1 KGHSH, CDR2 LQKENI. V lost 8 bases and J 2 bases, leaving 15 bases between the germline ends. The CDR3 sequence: CASSPRTGQETQYF. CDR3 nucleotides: TGTGCCAGCAGCCCTCGGACGGGTCAAGAGACCCAGTACTTC.

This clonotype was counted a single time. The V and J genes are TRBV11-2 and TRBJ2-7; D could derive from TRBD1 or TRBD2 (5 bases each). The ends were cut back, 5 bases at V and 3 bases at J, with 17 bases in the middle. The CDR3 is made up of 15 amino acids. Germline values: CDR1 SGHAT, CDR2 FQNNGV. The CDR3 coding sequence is TGTGCCAGCAGCCCCACCGGGACGCAGGACTACGAGCAGTACTTC. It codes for CASSPTGTQDYEQYF.

The CDR3 coding sequence is TGTGCCATCAGTAACATGACAGGGGGGAAGAGCGAGCAGTACTTC. Its translation: CAISNMTGGKSEQYF. The chain is built from TRBV10-3 and TRBJ2-7, with 9 bases that match TRBD1. Germline V lookup: CDR1 ENHRY, CDR2 SYGVKD. The length of the CDR3 is 15 residues. Germline trimming cut 5 bases from V and 6 bases from J; bases unmatched to any gene: 11.

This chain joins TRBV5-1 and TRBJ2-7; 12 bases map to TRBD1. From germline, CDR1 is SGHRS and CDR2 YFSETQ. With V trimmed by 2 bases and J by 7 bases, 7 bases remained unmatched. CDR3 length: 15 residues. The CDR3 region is CASSFGTGGALEQYF. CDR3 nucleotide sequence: TGCGCCAGCAGCTTTGGGACAGGGGGCGCCTTGGAGCAGTACTTC.

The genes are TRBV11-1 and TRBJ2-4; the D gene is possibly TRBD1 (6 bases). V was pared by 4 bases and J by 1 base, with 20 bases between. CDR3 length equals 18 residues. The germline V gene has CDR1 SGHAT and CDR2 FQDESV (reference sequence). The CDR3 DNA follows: TGTGCCAGCAGCTCACATCGGTACAGGGCGAGGGCCAAAAACATTCAGTACTTC. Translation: CASSSHRYRARAKNIQYF.

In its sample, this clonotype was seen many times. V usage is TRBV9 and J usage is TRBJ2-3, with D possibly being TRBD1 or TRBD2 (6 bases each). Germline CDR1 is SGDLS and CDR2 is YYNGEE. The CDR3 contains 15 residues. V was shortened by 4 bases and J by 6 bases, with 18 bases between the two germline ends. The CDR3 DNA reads TGTGCCAGCAGCTTTGACCTAGGGGGGATCGATACGCAGTATTTT. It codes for CASSFDLGGIDTQYF.